The clone carrying this TCR beta chain has a count of ten or more. The entry originates in a study of neurological immune-mediated disorders. Each CDR3 protein is one row after TCRdb ran MiXCR on the 5' RACE reads. Of some 38,000 distinct CDR3 sequences detected, 3% to 3.5% appear once; the ten largest clones hold roughly 8.2%. J was trimmed by 3 bases and V by 6 bases; bases with no gene match: 9. The CDR3 sequence is 16 residues long. In germline, CDR1 is DFQATT, CDR2 SNEGSKA (reference sequence). This sample's time point: longitudinal time-point 1 (baseline). The source of this sequence is a woman aged 55-70 years with multiple sclerosis. The chain links TRBV20-1 to TRBJ2-3; 13 bases agree with TRBD2. Sequenced sample: PBMCs. The CDR3 region is CSAKQTSGGFTDTQYF. In DNA, the CDR3 is TGCAGTGCCAAACAGACTAGCGGGGGGTTTACAGATACGCAGTATTTT.